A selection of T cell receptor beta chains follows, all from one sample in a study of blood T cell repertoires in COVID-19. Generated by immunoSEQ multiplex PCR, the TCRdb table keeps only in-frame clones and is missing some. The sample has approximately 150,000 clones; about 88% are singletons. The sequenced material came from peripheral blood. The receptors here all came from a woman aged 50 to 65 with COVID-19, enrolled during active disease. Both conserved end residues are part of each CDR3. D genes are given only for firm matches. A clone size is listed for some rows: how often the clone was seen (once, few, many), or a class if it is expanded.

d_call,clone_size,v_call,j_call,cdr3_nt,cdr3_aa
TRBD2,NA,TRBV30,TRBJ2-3,TGTGCCTTTACTAGCGGCACAGATACGCAGTATTTT,CAFTSGTDTQYF
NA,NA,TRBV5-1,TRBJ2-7,TGCGCCAGCAGCCGACGGGACAACAACTACGAGCAGTACTTC,CASSRRDNNYEQYF
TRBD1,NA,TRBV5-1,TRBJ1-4,TGCGCCAGCAGCTCCGGGGACAGGGGTGATGAAAAACTGTTTTTT,CASSSGDRGDEKLFF
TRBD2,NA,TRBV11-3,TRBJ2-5,TGTGCCAGCAGCCCCACTAGCGGGACATATGAGACCCAGTACTTC,CASSPTSGTYETQYF
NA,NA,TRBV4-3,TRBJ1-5,TGCGCCAGCAGCCAAGACTCGGTTTTAAGCAATCAGCCCCAGCATTTT,CASSQDSVLSNQPQHF
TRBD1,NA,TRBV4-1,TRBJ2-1,TGCGCCAGCAGCCACGGACAGGGGGTATCCTACAATGAGCAGTTCTTC,CASSHGQGVSYNEQFF
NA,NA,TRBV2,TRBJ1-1,TGTGCCAGCGGACAGCCCACTGAAGCTTTCTTT,CASGQPTEAFF
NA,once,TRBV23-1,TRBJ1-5,TGCGCCAGCAGTCATCACGTGCTAAATCAGCCCCAGCATTTT,CASSHHVLNQPQHF
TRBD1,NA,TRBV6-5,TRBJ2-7,TGTGCCAGCAGTAGGACAGGGGTCGGCTACGAGCAGTACTTC,CASSRTGVGYEQYF
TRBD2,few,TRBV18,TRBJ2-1,TGTGCCAGCTCACCACCTATGTCGGCGGGGCTAGCGGGTCACAATGAGCAGTTCTTC,CASSPPMSAGLAGHNEQFF
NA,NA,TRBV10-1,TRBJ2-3,TGCGCCAGCAGTGAGCCTCCCTCAGATACGCAGTATTTT,CASSEPPSDTQYF
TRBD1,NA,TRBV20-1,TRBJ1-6,TGCAGTGCTCCAGGACAGGGCAAGGTTTCCTTT,CSAPGQGKVSF
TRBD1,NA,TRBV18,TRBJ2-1,TGTGCCAGCTCCCCCCCGGCAGGGGGCCATGAGCAGTTCTTC,CASSPPAGGHEQFF
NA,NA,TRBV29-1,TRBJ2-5,TGCAGCGTTGAAGAACAGGGCCAGGGGGGTGAGACCCAGTACTTC,CSVEEQGQGGETQYF
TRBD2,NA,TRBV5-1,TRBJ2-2,TGCGCCAGCAGCGGTACTAGCGGGGGACCCGGGGAGCTGTTTTTT,CASSGTSGGPGELFF
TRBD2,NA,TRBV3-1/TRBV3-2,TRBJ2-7,TGTGCCAGCAGTCCTAGCGGGGGGGCAAACGAGCAGTACTTC,CASSPSGGANEQYF
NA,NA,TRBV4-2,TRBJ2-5,TGTGCCAGCAGACGCAACCTACAAGAGACCCAGTACTTC,CASRRNLQETQYF
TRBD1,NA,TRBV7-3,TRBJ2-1,TGTGCCAGCAGCTGGGAGACAGGGCCCTCCTACAATGAGCAGTTCTTC,CASSWETGPSYNEQFF
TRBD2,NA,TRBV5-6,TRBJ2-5,TGTGCCAGCAGCTTGTCAGCGGGGGGGCCGCTTGGAGAGACCCAGTACTTC,CASSLSAGGPLGETQYF
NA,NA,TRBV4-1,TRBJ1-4,TGCGCCAGCAGCCAAGAGGACAGCGGGGGTGAAAAACTGTTTTTT,CASSQEDSGGEKLFF